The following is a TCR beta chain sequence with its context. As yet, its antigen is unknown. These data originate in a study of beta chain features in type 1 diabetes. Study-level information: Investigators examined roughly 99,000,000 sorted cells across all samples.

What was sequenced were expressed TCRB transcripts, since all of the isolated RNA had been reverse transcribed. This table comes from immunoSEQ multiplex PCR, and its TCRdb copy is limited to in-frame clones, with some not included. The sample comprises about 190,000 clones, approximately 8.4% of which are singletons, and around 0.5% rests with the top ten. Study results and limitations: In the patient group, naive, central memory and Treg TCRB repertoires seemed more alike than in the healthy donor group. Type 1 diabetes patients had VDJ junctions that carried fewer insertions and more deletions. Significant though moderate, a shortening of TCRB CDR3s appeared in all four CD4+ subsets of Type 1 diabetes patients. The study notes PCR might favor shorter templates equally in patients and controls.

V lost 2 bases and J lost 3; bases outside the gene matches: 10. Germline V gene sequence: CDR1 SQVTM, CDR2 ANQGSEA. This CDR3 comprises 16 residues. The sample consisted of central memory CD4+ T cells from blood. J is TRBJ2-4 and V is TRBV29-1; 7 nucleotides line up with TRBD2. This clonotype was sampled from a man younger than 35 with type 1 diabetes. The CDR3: CSVESSGGRVKNIQYF. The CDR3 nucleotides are TGCAGCGTTGAATCTTCGGGCGGGAGAGTCAAAAACATTCAGTACTTC.